The clone carrying this T cell receptor (beta chain) was found many times. Trimming took 5 bases from V and 4 from J, leaving 11 bases between them. Germline V lookup: CDR1 LNHNV, CDR2 YYDKDF (reference sequence). This CDR3 is built from 14 residues. A process of 5'RACE template switching, which added a universal primer site and UMIs, was used to make TCR cDNA. TCRdb re-analysed the 5' RACE reads in MiXCR, keeping a single row per CDR3 protein. The profile shows approximately 47,000 distinct CDR3 sequences, around 6.4% of them singletons. This entry comes from a study of T cells after yellow fever vaccination. Study-wide results and caveats: Clones that expanded after primary vaccination mostly reappeared after the booster (around 96% CD4, approximately 89% CD8).

The source material was PBMCs, either bulk or a sorted T-cell subset (CD4+, CD8+, memory, or dextramer-sorted; not recorded which), sampled 45 days after the yellow fever booster vaccination. The clonotype comes from a man aged 25 to 40 who received the YFV17D yellow fever vaccine. J is TRBJ2-2 and V is TRBV15; D perhaps matches TRBD2 (5 bases). The CDR3 DNA reads as TGTGCCACCAGCTTCGAGGCGGGCACCGGGGAGCTGTTTTTT. Its translation: CATSFEAGTGELFF.